This entry lists 31 T cell receptor beta chains sequenced from one sample in a study of blood T cell repertoires in COVID-19. Only in-frame clones appear in the TCRdb table, and some are missing; sequencing was by immunoSEQ multiplex PCR. The repertoire holds about 320,000 clones, with around 90% as singletons. The specimen was PBMCs or T cells enriched from blood (not recorded which). These receptors all come from a woman younger than 30 who had recovered from COVID-19.

This chain connects TRBV9 to TRBJ2-2, with D maybe TRBD2 (6 bases). This CDR3 has 14 residues. Germline V gives CDR1 SGDLS, CDR2 YYNGEE. Trimming removed 3 bases at V and 7 bases at J, with 13 bases between. The CDR3 reads CASSDSGVGGELFF. The CDR3 DNA follows: TGTGCCAGCAGCGATAGCGGAGTGGGCGGGGAGCTGTTTTTT. Variable domain in full (rest from reference TRBV9 and TRBJ2-2): DSGVTQTPKHLITATGQRVTLRCSPRSGDLSVYWYQQSLDQGLQFLIQYYNGEERAKGNILERFSAQQFPDLHSELNLSSLELGDSALYFCASSDSGVGGELFFGEGSRLTVL.

The chain links TRBV10-3 to TRBJ1-3; D is possibly TRBD1 (5 bases). The V gene's germline CDR1 is ENHRY and CDR2 SYGVKD. V shed 4 bases and J shed 1 base, with 14 bases lying between them. This CDR3 is 16 amino acids long. The CDR3 reads CAISGDYGSSGNTIYF. In nucleotides, the CDR3 is TGTGCCATCAGTGGGGACTACGGTTCTTCTGGAAACACCATATATTTT.

This chain connects TRBV4-3 to TRBJ1-2; no clear D gene. Germline V lookup: CDR1 LGHNA, CDR2 YSLEER. CDR3 length: 15 amino acids. V shed 1 base and J shed 3 bases, with 12 bases lying between them. CDR3 protein: CASSQAFLGDYGYTF. In DNA form, the CDR3 reads TGCGCCAGCAGCCAAGCTTTTTTGGGCGACTATGGCTACACCTTC.

V and J are TRBV13 and TRBJ1-5, with D perhaps TRBD1 (6 bases). The germline gives CDR1 PRHDT, CDR2 FYEKMQ (reference sequence). The V end was cut by 3 bases, the J end by 2 bases, with 14 bases between. There are 16 residues in the CDR3. CDR3 sequence: CASSFGGAGRNQPQHF. Written as DNA, the CDR3 is TGTGCCAGCAGCTTCGGGGGGGCGGGTCGCAATCAGCCCCAGCATTTT. The full variable domain, completed using reference TRBV13 and TRBJ1-5, is AAGVIQSPRHLIKEKRETATLKCYPIPRHDTVYWYQQGPGQDPQFLISFYEKMQSDKGSIPDRFSAQQFSDYHSELNMSSLELGDSALYFCASSFGGAGRNQPQHFGDGTRLSIL.

The chain uses TRBV5-4 and TRBJ2-7, with 8 bases fitting TRBD2. V shed 5 bases and J 0 bases; nucleotides not matched to a gene: 7. Germline-derived CDR1 and CDR2 are SGHNT and YYREEE (reference sequence). CDR3 length: 15 amino acids. Here the CDR3 reads CASRQSGGPSYEQYF. The DNA for the CDR3 is TGTGCCAGCAGACAAAGCGGGGGCCCCTCCTACGAGCAGTACTTC.

The V and J genes are TRBV18 and TRBJ2-3, with D possibly TRBD1 on 6 matching bases. V shed 6 bases and J shed 0 bases, with 16 bases lying between them. This CDR3 has 16 amino acids. Germline lookup yields CDR1 KGHSH and CDR2 LQKENI. Here the CDR3 reads CASSQAGTPSTDTQYF. In DNA, the CDR3 is TGTGCCAGCTCCCAAGCCGGGACACCTAGCACAGATACGCAGTATTTT. The full variable domain, rest sourced from reference TRBV18 and TRBJ2-3, is NAGVMQNPRHLVRRRGQEARLRCSPMKGHSHVYWYRQLPEEGLKFMVYLQKENIIDESGMPKERFSAEFPKEGPSILRIQQVVRGDSAAYFCASSQAGTPSTDTQYFGPGTRLTVL.

The CDR3 region is CASRSSTGTNTEAFF. The CDR3 DNA reads as TGTGCCAGCCGCTCGTCGACAGGAACGAACACTGAAGCTTTCTTT. The chain has TRBV2 and TRBJ1-1; possibly TRBD1 for D (6 bases). The CDR3 has 15 residues. CDR1 and CDR2 (germline): SNHLY, FYNNEI. V lost 8 bases and J lost 1, with 17 bases in between.

The chain couples TRBV4-2 to TRBJ2-1, with D possibly matching TRBD2 (6 bases). Germline CDR1 and CDR2: LGHNA and YNFKEQ. CDR3 length equals 16 residues. V gave up 0 bases and J gave up 7 bases, with 16 bases separating them. The CDR3 spells CASSQDVYEGGNEQFF. CDR3 DNA: TGTGCCAGCAGCCAAGATGTTTATGAGGGAGGAAATGAGCAGTTCTTC.

This rearrangement joins TRBV11-2 to TRBJ2-3; 13 bases fit TRBD2. Looked up from germline, CDR1 is SGHAT and CDR2 is FQNNGV. The CDR3 consists of 17 residues. V trimming: 3 bases; J trimming: 4 bases; junction bases outside the gene matches: 7. DNA of the CDR3: TGTGCCAGCAGCTTGGCACTAGCGGGGGGGCCCGCAGATACGCAGTATTTT. As protein: CASSLALAGGPADTQYF.

The rearrangement links TRBV2 to TRBJ2-5; 11 bases line up with TRBD1. CDR3 length: 15 amino acids. Looked up from germline, CDR1 is SNHLY and CDR2 is FYNNEI. Losses at the gene ends were 6 bases for V and 4 bases for J; bases not matched to a gene: 7. CDR3 sequence: CASRTDRGLSETQYF. CDR3 coding DNA: TGTGCCAGCAGAACGGACAGGGGGCTTTCAGAGACCCAGTACTTC.

The CDR3 reads CASSLVLAGEQYF. For the CDR3, the DNA is TGTGCCAGCAGCTTAGTCCTAGCGGGCGAGCAGTACTTC. The chain carries TRBV11-3 and TRBJ2-7, with 8 bases aligning to TRBD2. The germline V gene has CDR1 SGHNT and CDR2 YENEEA. The CDR3 length is 13 residues. Trimming took 1 base from V and 6 from J; bases not matched to a gene: 2.

The chain uses TRBV14 and TRBJ2-1; 10 nucleotides line up with TRBD1. V dropped 7 bases and J dropped 6; count of bases not matched to a gene: 15. The CDR3 contains 17 residues. In germline, CDR1 is SGHDN, CDR2 FVKESK. Here the CDR3 reads CASTLTSTGGEVNEQFF. CDR3 DNA: TGTGCCAGCACCCTTACCTCGACAGGGGGCGAGGTCAATGAGCAGTTCTTC.

This chain connects TRBV4-3 to TRBJ2-7; 8 nucleotides align to TRBD2. V shed 4 bases, J shed 4 bases, and the junction held 15 bases outside the gene matches. This CDR3 contains 17 residues. Looked up from germline, CDR1 is LGHNA and CDR2 is YSLEER. The CDR3, as DNA: TGCGCCAGCAGCCGAGACCGGCGGCCCAGCGGGAGTTACGAGCAGTACTTC. Amino acid sequence: CASSRDRRPSGSYEQYF.

The chain has TRBV14 and TRBJ2-5; 15 positions agree with TRBD2. V dropped 3 bases and J dropped 2; count of bases not matched to a gene: 7. Germline CDR1 and CDR2: SGHDN and FVKESK. This CDR3 has 18 residues. The CDR3 region is CASSQEGLAGGVQETQYF. The DNA of the CDR3 is TGTGCCAGCAGCCAGGAAGGACTAGCGGGAGGGGTTCAAGAGACCCAGTACTTC. The whole variable domain, filled in from reference TRBV14 and TRBJ2-5, reads EAGVTQFPSHSVIEKGQTVTLRCDPISGHDNLYWYRRVMGKEIKFLLHFVKESKQDESGMPNNRFLAERTGGTYSTLKVQPAELEDSGVYFCASSQEGLAGGVQETQYFGPGTRLLVL.

The chain employs TRBV6-5 and TRBJ2-1, with D possibly matching TRBD2 (7 bases). This CDR3 is built from 16 residues. Between the trimmed V and J ends, which lost 4 bases and 2 bases, there was a span of 15 bases. The V gene's germline CDR1 is MNHEY and CDR2 SVGAGI. CDR3 in DNA: TGTGCCAGCAGTTCATCCTCGGGGGGCCCCTACAATGAGCAGTTCTTC. Its protein product is CASSSSSGGPYNEQFF.

CDR3 amino acids: CASSGSGAVQPQHF. Written as DNA, the CDR3 is TGTGCCAGCAGTGGGTCAGGGGCGGTTCAGCCCCAGCATTTT. The rearrangement joins TRBV2 to TRBJ1-5, with D possibly TRBD1 on 6 matching bases. The germline V gene has CDR1 SNHLY and CDR2 FYNNEI. This CDR3 region has 14 residues. Trimming removed 4 bases at V and 6 bases at J, with 13 bases between.

This chain's CDR3 is CATGTSETQYF. CDR3 DNA sequence: TGTGCCACCGGGACTTCGGAGACCCAGTACTTC. This chain uses TRBV6-4 with TRBJ2-5; D might be TRBD2 (6 bases). The germline CDR1 and CDR2 sequences are MRHNA and SNTAGT. There are 11 residues in the CDR3. Trimming removed 10 bases at V and 5 bases at J, with 11 bases between.

V usage is TRBV6-5 and J usage is TRBJ1-2; weak D call: TRBD1 (6 bases). V was pared by 8 bases and J by 4 bases, with 14 bases between. Germline-derived CDR1 and CDR2 are MNHEY and SVGAGI. The CDR3 spans 13 residues. The CDR3 here is CASGTDSRYGYTF. DNA for the CDR3: TGTGCCAGCGGAACGGACAGCCGCTATGGCTACACCTTC.

This clone was seen a single time. The genes are TRBV29-1 and TRBJ1-2; 7 positions match TRBD1. Per germline, CDR1 SQVTM and CDR2 ANQGSEA. This CDR3 is built from 14 residues. J gave up 5 bases and V 7 bases, and 13 bases lay outside the gene matches. CDR3 amino acids: CSAKKGQSRYGYTF. The CDR3 coding sequence is TGCAGCGCCAAGAAGGGACAGTCGAGGTATGGCTACACCTTC.

The chain combines TRBV3-1 (or the pseudogene TRBV3-2) with TRBJ2-5; tentative D call: TRBD2 (5 bases). The CDR3 runs to 15 residues. V lost 1 base and J lost 5, with 14 bases in between. Germline lookup yields CDR1 LGHDT and CDR2 YNNKEL (reference sequence). The CDR3 reads CASSQVGRQRETQYF. In DNA form, the CDR3 reads TGTGCCAGCAGCCAAGTGGGCAGGCAGCGGGAGACCCAGTACTTC.

This chain connects TRBV4-3 to TRBJ1-4; D possibly corresponds to TRBD1 (5 bases). The V end lost 0 bases, the J end lost 6 bases, and 11 bases lay between the germline ends. The CDR3 is made up of 15 amino acids. Germline V gives CDR1 LGHNA, CDR2 YSLEER. The CDR3 spells CASSQDGAGYEKLFF. CDR3 coding DNA: TGCGCCAGCAGCCAAGATGGGGCAGGGTATGAAAAACTGTTTTTT.

The genes are TRBV5-6 and TRBJ1-2; D unresolved. Trimming shortened V by 4 bases and J by 2 bases, and 18 bases separated the two germline ends. From germline, CDR1 is SGHDT and CDR2 YYEEEE. The CDR3 runs to 16 residues. CDR3 coding DNA: TGTGCCAGCAGCGATACATCCAGTAGAGGGAACTATGGCTACACCTTC. Amino acid sequence: CASSDTSSRGNYGYTF.

V is TRBV27 and J is TRBJ1-2, with TRBD1 identical over 9 bases. The CDR3 spans 16 residues. Germline assignment: CDR1 MNHEY and CDR2 SMNVEV (reference sequence). Losses at the gene ends were 0 bases for V and 3 bases for J; bases not matched to a gene: 5. CDR3 loop: CASSLSGTGGYYGYTF. CDR3 nucleotide sequence: TGTGCCAGCAGTTTATCAGGAACAGGGGGCTACTATGGCTACACCTTC.

The gene calls are TRBV7-9 and TRBJ1-1; 9 bases are a match to TRBD1. The length of the CDR3 is 13 residues. Germline lookup yields CDR1 SEHNR and CDR2 FQNEAQ (reference sequence). Trimming took 5 bases from V and 10 from J; bases not matched to a gene: 8. CDR3 sequence: CASSPRDREGAFF. CDR3 in DNA: TGTGCCAGCAGCCCCCGGGACAGGGAAGGAGCTTTCTTT. Full variable domain (rest looked up from reference TRBV7-9 and TRBJ1-1): DTGVSQNPRHKITKRGQNVTFRCDPISEHNRLYWYRQTLGQGPEFLTYFQNEAQLEKSRLLSDRFSAERPKGSFSTLEIQRTEQGDSAMYLCASSPRDREGAFFGQGTRLTVV.

This clone was counted once. The chain has TRBV9 and TRBJ2-5, with 8 bases aligning to TRBD2. With V trimmed by 4 bases and J by 5 bases, 13 bases remained unmatched. CDR3 length: 16 amino acids. CDR1 is SGDLS and CDR2 is YYNGEE in the germline V gene. The CDR3 DNA is TGTGCCAGCAGCCAAACCCCGGGACTAGTCCAGGAGACCCAGTACTTC. The encoded protein is CASSQTPGLVQETQYF.

The chain couples TRBV6-2 or TRBV6-3 to TRBJ1-1; tentatively, D is TRBD1 (6 bases). Germline CDR1 is MNHEY and CDR2 is SVGEGT. Trimming removed 4 bases from V and 10 bases from J, with 16 bases in between. This CDR3 has 13 residues. The CDR3 region has the DNA TGTGCCAGCAGTTCCCCGGCAGGGGCGGGAGCTTTCTTT. Residues: CASSSPAGAGAFF.

Remarks on this clone: Relative to the germline gene, one junction end is altered; a read error may explain this. The V gene is TRBV7-9, the J gene TRBJ2-1, with a possible D match to TRBD1 (6 bases). Germline V lookup: CDR1 SEHNR, CDR2 FQNEAQ (reference sequence). The CDR3 extends over 13 amino acids. CDR3 protein: CAGGYPSDNEQFF. Here the CDR3 DNA reads TGTGCCGGGGGCTATCCCTCCGACAATGAGCAGTTCTTC.

The V gene is TRBV14, the J gene TRBJ2-1; D remains unclear. V lost 4 bases to trimming and J lost 6 bases, with 10 bases between them. CDR1 and CDR2 from the germline V gene are SGHDN and FVKESK. The CDR3 is 13 residues long. CDR3 sequence reads: CASSPGWANEQFF. In DNA form, the CDR3 reads TGTGCCAGCAGCCCTGGTTGGGCCAATGAGCAGTTCTTC.

The V and J genes are TRBV29-1 and TRBJ1-6, with 10 bases aligning to TRBD1. The CDR3 is 14 residues long. CDR1 is SQVTM and CDR2 is ANQGSEA in the germline V gene. V trimming: 6 bases; J trimming: 6 bases; junction bases outside the gene matches: 5. The CDR3 spells CSVRQGAINSPLHF. Written as DNA, the CDR3 is TGCAGCGTCCGACAGGGGGCGATTAATTCACCCCTCCACTTT.

The chain combines TRBV7-2 with TRBJ2-5; 8 bases fit TRBD2. Germline V CDR1 and CDR2: SGHTA, FQGNSA. The CDR3 has 14 amino acids. Trimming at V came to 4 bases and at J to 5 bases, leaving 6 bases not matched to a gene. In DNA, the CDR3 is TGTGCCAGCAGCTCCAGCGGGAGTTATGAGACCCAGTACTTC. Translating it yields CASSSSGSYETQYF. The full variable domain, rest sourced from reference TRBV7-2 and TRBJ2-5, is GAGVSQSPSNKVTEKGKDVELRCDPISGHTALYWYRQSLGQGLEFLIYFQGNSAPDKSGLPSDRFSAERTGGSVSTLTIQRTQQEDSAVYLCASSSSGSYETQYFGPGTRLLVL.

This chain uses TRBV4-3 with TRBJ2-1; D possibly corresponds to TRBD2 (5 bases). Germline CDR1 LGHNA, CDR2 YSLEER. This CDR3 region has 16 residues. Trimming shortened V by 0 bases and J by 1 base, and 10 bases separated the two germline ends. The CDR3 coding sequence is TGCGCCAGCAGCCAAGATGGAGGTGGGTCCTACAATGAGCAGTTCTTC. Amino acids: CASSQDGGGSYNEQFF.